This TCR beta chain is from a study of blood T cell repertoires in COVID-19 (dated by TCRdb to 2020 to 2021). Looking at the study overall: Samples covering the acute and convalescent phases of COVID-19 were provided by collaborators in the United States, Italy and Spain. The prospective study material was composed of cDNA or gDNA derived from T cells, B-cell-depleted T cells, or PBMCs. The dataset comprised deeply sampled blood TCRbeta repertoires from subjects exposed to, actively infected with, or recovered from COVID-19. The repertoires were made available in a free public database intended to serve as a resource for research on the immune response to SARS-CoV-2. Samples came from the ongoing ImmuneRACE study (first 160 participants) plus 1,254 subjects from 6 global collaborators. The sample metadata nearly always contained a de-identified subject ID, COVID-19 status, age in years and sex. HLA class I and class II types, where available, came from metadata supplied by the sample provider rather than from assay-based typing.

Participants in the prospective study were enrolled through a virtual design, were aged about 18 to 90 years, and lived in roughly 25 United States geographic areas. Cohort assignment in the prospective study relied on participant-reported clinical history from a screening survey and a study questionnaire. Recovered participants in ImmuneRACE Cohort 3 were defined as having two consecutive negative NP/OP PCR tests, clearance from a healthcare professional, or resolution of symptoms. In the prospective study, mobile phlebotomists collected whole blood, serum and a nasopharyngeal or oropharyngeal swab from each participant. Over a 2-month period, participants in the prospective study had the option of providing additional blood draws and questionnaires. Prospective study blood samples were shipped either frozen or at room temperature before DNA extraction. In the case of this clone: No antigen is known for it. One base away there is no much larger clone; base qualities are not given.

TCRbeta CDR3 regions were amplified from genomic DNA by means of the immunoSEQ Assay, a bias-controlled multiplex PCR. Regarding the original processing steps: The number of nucleated cells in each sample was estimated from the amplification of reference gene primers within the assay. To quantify the absolute abundance of each unique TCRbeta CDR3 rearrangement, sequence reads were collapsed and filtered. For each sample, productive Simpson clonality was calculated as the square root of Simpson's diversity index over productive rearrangements. TCRdb carries this immuneACCESS record with in-frame sequences only. Its versions omit some clonotypes, under half of them owing to an unresolved V gene in the studies checked, with the rest unexplained. V, J and clone size reflect that table, while D and trimming were determined from the DNA. This sample comprises around 300,000 clones, 88% of them detected only once. The ten top clones hold about 5% of the sample.

CDR1 and CDR2, per the germline V gene (reference sequence), are WNHNN and SYGVQD. V lost 5 bases and J lost 0 bases, and the count of bases not matched to a germline gene is 7. Its CDR3 holds 16 amino acids, cysteine through phenylalanine. CDR3 DNA only is kept here, 48 bases in frame from base 1. Broader findings and caveats from the paper: Clinical and demographic metadata were provided uncurated, with the amount varying by source and participant.

The V and J segments used are TRBV10-1 and TRBJ1-3, with 7 middle bases fitting TRBD1. The origin of this receptor is a man aged 25-45 years who had recovered from COVID-19. Material: PBMCs or T cells enriched from blood (not recorded which). The nucleotide sequence reads as follows: TGCGCCAGCAGTCCCGACAGGGCCTACTCTGGAAACACCATATATTTT. The translation is CASSPDRAYSGNTIYF.